These 21 T cell receptor beta chains were sequenced from one sample in a study of OX40 agonist ivuxolimab in advanced cancers. Using immunoSEQ multiplex PCR, the repertoire was profiled, and TCRdb retains in-frame clones only, with some absent. The sample lists roughly 73,000 clones, 88% seen once, with approximately 2.8% in the top ten. The specimen comprised CD4+ or CD8+ T cells sorted from blood, sampled in a trial of the OX40 agonist ivuxolimab. Receptors originate from an adult with an advanced solid tumor such as melanoma, head and neck, liver or kidney cancer.

The V call is TRBV5-6, the J call TRBJ1-3; D not certain. The CDR3 consists of 15 residues. In germline, CDR1 is SGHDT, CDR2 YYEEEE. V was clipped by 0 bases and J by 0 bases, with 7 bases between them. CDR3 in amino acids: CASSLGRSSGNTIYF. The CDR3 DNA is TGTGCCAGCAGCTTGGGACGGAGCTCTGGAAACACCATATATTTT.

The J gene is TRBJ2-7, the V gene TRBV28; TRBD2 is a possible D gene (7 bases). This CDR3 comprises 13 residues. The V end was cut by 10 bases, the J end by 2 bases, with 15 bases between. Per the germline V gene, CDR1 is MDHEN and CDR2 is SYDVKM. CDR3 in DNA: TGTGCCACCTCAATGGGGGGGCCCTACGAGCAGTACTTC. It encodes CATSMGGPYEQYF.

This chain connects TRBV9 to TRBJ2-5; unclear D gene. The CDR3 is 15 amino acids. Germline V gene lookup returns CDR1 SGDLS and CDR2 YYNGEE. V lost 2 bases and J lost 5, with 16 bases in between. This chain's CDR3 is CASSVSLHSRETQYF. CDR3 nucleotides: TGTGCCAGCAGCGTCTCTCTACACAGTCGGGAGACCCAGTACTTC. The full variable domain, completed using reference TRBV9 and TRBJ2-5, is DSGVTQTPKHLITATGQRVTLRCSPRSGDLSVYWYQQSLDQGLQFLIQYYNGEERAKGNILERFSAQQFPDLHSELNLSSLELGDSALYFCASSVSLHSRETQYFGPGTRLLVL.

V gene TRBV5-4 combines with J gene TRBJ2-4, with D perhaps TRBD1 (5 bases). This CDR3 spans 15 amino acids. CDR1 is SGHNT, CDR2 YYREEE, per germline (reference sequence). V shed 2 bases and J shed 0 bases, with 9 bases lying between them. CDR3 amino acids: CASSFRVRAKNIQYF. The CDR3 coding sequence is TGTGCCAGCAGCTTCAGGGTAAGAGCCAAAAACATTCAGTACTTC.

There are a few counts of this clone. The J gene is TRBJ1-4, the V gene TRBV7-9, with D hard to call. Germline loops: CDR1 SEHNR, CDR2 FQNEAQ (reference sequence). Trimming took 2 bases from V and 7 from J, leaving 2 bases between them. There are 11 residues in the CDR3. The CDR3 loop reads CASSLSEKLFF. The CDR3, as DNA: TGTGCCAGCAGCTTAAGTGAAAAACTGTTTTTT.

There are a few counts of this clone. The rearrangement joins TRBV28 to TRBJ2-3; D gene unclear. V lost 4 bases to trimming and J lost 0 bases, with 11 bases between them. CDR1 is MDHEN and CDR2 is SYDVKM in the germline V gene. This CDR3 comprises 15 residues. This chain's CDR3 is CASSSPPASTDTQYF. The CDR3 DNA follows: TGTGCCAGCAGTTCCCCCCCTGCTAGCACAGATACGCAGTATTTT.

This sequence joins TRBV4-1 and TRBJ2-5; tentative D call: TRBD1 (7 bases). The V gene's germline CDR1 is MGHRA and CDR2 YSYEKL. V was clipped by 0 bases and J by 5 bases, with 16 bases between them. The CDR3 consists of 16 residues. CDR3 loop: CASSQDLAGGPETQYF. As DNA, the CDR3 is TGCGCCAGCAGCCAAGATCTGGCAGGGGGGCCCGAGACCCAGTACTTC.

CDR3 in amino acids: CASSLQGVYNEQFF. The CDR3 DNA reads TGTGCCAGCAGTTTACAGGGGGTTTACAATGAGCAGTTCTTC. This rearrangement joins TRBV28 to TRBJ2-1; 7 bases fit TRBD1. V shed 2 bases, J shed 4 bases, and the junction held 2 bases outside the gene matches. Germline-derived CDR1 and CDR2 are MDHEN and SYDVKM. This CDR3 has 14 amino acids.

J is TRBJ1-2 and V is TRBV28; D is uncertain. The CDR3 contains 11 residues. Germline values: CDR1 MDHEN, CDR2 SYDVKM. The V end lost 3 bases, the J end lost 9 bases, and 8 bases lay between the germline ends. CDR3 amino acids: CASSFLGSYTF. For the CDR3, the DNA is TGTGCCAGCAGTTTTCTTGGGAGCTACACCTTC.

This chain uses TRBV30 with TRBJ1-4, with a possible D match to TRBD1 (5 bases). Germline V lookup: CDR1 GTSNPN, CDR2 SVGIG (reference sequence). The V end was cut by 2 bases, the J end by 7 bases, with 11 bases between. The CDR3 spans 13 residues. This CDR3 reads CAWSPGESEKLFF. The DNA for the CDR3 is TGTGCCTGGAGTCCGGGGGAGTCTGAAAAACTGTTTTTT.

The chain couples TRBV7-6 to TRBJ1-6, with 8 bases fitting TRBD1. Germline CDR1 SGHVS, CDR2 FNYEAQ. This CDR3 is built from 15 residues. V shed 4 bases, J shed 7 bases, and the junction held 6 bases outside the gene matches. For the CDR3, the DNA is TGTGCCAGCAGCTCTCTAACAGGGGGAAATTCACCCCTCCACTTT. This gives the protein CASSSLTGGNSPLHF.

This rearrangement joins TRBV2 to TRBJ2-2; D unresolved. Trimming removed 6 bases from V and 5 bases from J, with 4 bases in between. Germline assignment: CDR1 SNHLY and CDR2 FYNNEI. The CDR3 runs 11 residues. The CDR3: CASSQTGELFF. The CDR3 region has the DNA TGTGCCAGCAGCCAGACCGGGGAGCTGTTTTTT.

J is TRBJ2-7 and V is TRBV10-2, with 12 bases matching TRBD2. Germline V gene lookup returns CDR1 WSHSY and CDR2 SAAADI. The CDR3 consists of 17 residues. V lost 2 bases and J lost 1; bases outside the gene matches: 6. CDR3 nucleotides: TGCGCCAGCAGTGAGACTAGCGGGAGGACCGGATCCTACGAGCAGTACTTC. Protein: CASSETSGRTGSYEQYF.

This clone occurred once. The chain recombines TRBV2 with TRBJ2-5; TRBD1 is a possible D gene (6 bases). The CDR3 has 15 residues. Germline lookup yields CDR1 SNHLY and CDR2 FYNNEI. V lost 1 base and J lost 5, with 14 bases in between. The CDR3 DNA sequence: TGTGCCAGCAGTGAAGACAGCCATCAGGGGGAGACCCAGTACTTC. Protein sequence: CASSEDSHQGETQYF. Full variable domain (rest looked up from reference TRBV2 and TRBJ2-5): EPEVTQTPSHQVTQMGQEVILRCVPISNHLYFYWYRQILGQKVEFLVSFYNNEISEKSEIFDDQFSVERPDGSNFTLKIRSTKLEDSAMYFCASSEDSHQGETQYFGPGTRLLVL.

The chain carries TRBV10-1 and TRBJ1-2, with a tentative D call TRBD1 (5 bases). The CDR3 covers 11 residues. V dropped 8 bases and J dropped 2 bases, with 6 bases sitting between them. From germline, CDR1 is WNHNN and CDR2 SYGVQD (reference sequence). CDR3 in DNA: TGCGCCAGCTGGGACAACTATGGCTACACCTTC. This sequence encodes CASWDNYGYTF.

This chain uses TRBV10-3 with TRBJ2-5; 11 bases map to TRBD2. The junction had 0 bases not matched to a gene; V was cut back by 6 bases and J by 3 bases. The germline gives CDR1 ENHRY, CDR2 SYGVKD. This CDR3 has 13 residues. The CDR3 protein is CAIRLAGEETQYF. The CDR3 nucleotides read TGTGCCATCAGACTAGCGGGGGAAGAGACCCAGTACTTC.

The chain is built from TRBV2 and TRBJ2-2; TRBD2 aligns across 13 bases. V shed 9 bases, J shed 5 bases, and the junction held 12 bases outside the gene matches. CDR1 SNHLY and CDR2 FYNNEI come from the germline V gene. There are 17 residues in the CDR3. The CDR3, as DNA: TGTGCCAGACCGGAGACTAGCGGGGGGCGGGGAACCGGGGAGCTGTTTTTT. This gives the protein CARPETSGGRGTGELFF.

The chain carries TRBV2 and TRBJ2-5; D may be TRBD1 or TRBD2 (5 bases each). Per the germline V gene, CDR1 is SNHLY and CDR2 is FYNNEI. V shed 7 bases and J shed 1 base, with 13 bases lying between them. This CDR3 comprises 14 residues. The CDR3 here is CASTSGRSQETQYF. DNA of the CDR3: TGTGCCAGCACCTCGGGACGGTCCCAAGAGACCCAGTACTTC. The variable domain in full, completed from reference TRBV2 and TRBJ2-5, reads EPEVTQTPSHQVTQMGQEVILRCVPISNHLYFYWYRQILGQKVEFLVSFYNNEISEKSEIFDDQFSVERPDGSNFTLKIRSTKLEDSAMYFCASTSGRSQETQYFGPGTRLLVL.

The chain joins TRBV5-4 to TRBJ2-1, with D perhaps TRBD2 (7 bases). The CDR3 is 15 amino acids. The V end lost 0 bases, the J end lost 5 bases, and 12 bases lay between the germline ends. The germline V gene encodes CDR1 SGHNT and CDR2 YYREEE (reference sequence). The CDR3 DNA sequence: TGTGCCAGCAGCTTGGAGGCGGGGGCGAACAATGAGCAGTTCTTC. Translating it yields CASSLEAGANNEQFF.

This clone was counted between two and nine times. The V and J genes are TRBV5-6 and TRBJ1-4; 8 nucleotides line up with TRBD1. Losses at the gene ends were 6 bases for V and 5 bases for J; bases not matched to a gene: 9. The CDR3 consists of 15 residues. Germline V gene data show CDR1 as SGHDT and CDR2 as YYEEEE. This chain's CDR3 is CASTATGEGNEKLFF. The CDR3 coding sequence is TGTGCCAGCACCGCGACAGGGGAAGGGAATGAAAAACTGTTTTTT.

The chain uses TRBV7-9 and TRBJ2-3; weak D call: TRBD2 (5 bases). Germline assignment: CDR1 SEHNR and CDR2 FQNEAQ (reference sequence). The CDR3 length is 13 residues. V was shortened by 11 bases and J by 2 bases, with 14 bases between the two germline ends. This CDR3 is CAPMRATTDTQYF. Written as DNA, the CDR3 is TGTGCCCCCATGCGGGCCACCACAGATACGCAGTATTTT.